This TCR beta chain originates from a study of blood T cell repertoires in COVID-19. Study summary: The United States, Italy and Spain were the sources of the acute and convalescent COVID-19 samples. T cells, B-cell-depleted T cells, or PBMCs supplied cDNA or gDNA.

Between the trimmed V and J ends, which lost 6 bases and 4 bases, there was a span of 23 bases. CDR3 length: 16 amino acids. The germline V gene has CDR1 SQVTM and CDR2 ANQGSEA. Study processing details: Scientists estimated how many nucleated cells there were by amplifying reference gene primers. This table comes from immunoSEQ multiplex PCR, and its TCRdb copy is limited to in-frame clones, with some not included. The V and J calls and clone size are taken from that table; D and trimming were inferred from the DNA. Altogether about 140,000 clones are present, 88% being singletons, with the ten largest covering less than 2%.

The sequenced sample was peripheral blood. The TCR comes from a woman aged 55-69 years with acute or convalescent COVID-19. The V and J genes are TRBV29-1 and TRBJ2-3, with D tentatively TRBD2 (7 bases). CDR3 protein: CSVLSLGGPEADTQYF. CDR3 bases: TGCAGCGTGCTGAGCCTGGGGGGGCCCGAGGCAGATACGCAGTATTTT.